Listed below are T cell receptor beta chains from one sample, sequenced in a study of cytomegalovirus exposure and HLA in healthy donors. The table came from immunoSEQ multiplex PCR; TCRdb's copy has only in-frame clones and leaves some out. The sample contains about 220,000 clones, roughly 84% of which appear only once. The sequenced sample consisted of PBMCs. All receptors come from a woman aged 25-40 years in good health and CMV-seropositive. Both conserved end residues are part of each CDR3. Each record gives: CDR3 protein, CDR3 DNA, V gene, D gene, J gene, clone size. A D gene is named only where the DNA matches it firmly. Size tells how often a clone was seen (once, few, many) or the class of an expanded clone, and some rows leave it out.

cdr3_aa: CASSHRTGSQETQYF
cdr3_nt: TGCGCCAGCAGCCACAGGACAGGTTCCCAAGAGACCCAGTACTTC
v_call: TRBV4-1
d_call: TRBD1
j_call: TRBJ2-5
clone_size: NA

cdr3_aa: CASSPSAGTGGMNEQFF
cdr3_nt: TGTGCCAGCAGCCCTAGCGCCGGGACAGGGGGCATGAATGAGCAGTTCTTC
v_call: TRBV7-3
d_call: TRBD1
j_call: TRBJ2-1
clone_size: NA

cdr3_aa: CAWSVLLAGEQFF
cdr3_nt: TGTGCCTGGAGTGTGTTATTAGCCGGTGAGCAGTTCTTC
v_call: TRBV30
d_call: NA
j_call: TRBJ2-1
clone_size: NA

cdr3_aa: CSVERDSRTQFF
cdr3_nt: TGCAGCGTTGAGAGGGACAGCCGAACGCAGTTCTTC
v_call: TRBV29-1
d_call: TRBD1
j_call: TRBJ2-1
clone_size: NA

cdr3_aa: CAISYDNEPYTEAFF
cdr3_nt: TGTGCCATCAGCTATGACAACGAACCGTACACTGAAGCTTTCTTT
v_call: TRBV10-3
d_call: NA
j_call: TRBJ1-1
clone_size: NA

cdr3_aa: CASSYSGSGTSGLYEQYF
cdr3_nt: TGTGCCAGCAGTTATTCCGGCTCCGGGACTTCAGGTCTGTACGAGCAGTACTTC
v_call: TRBV28
d_call: NA
j_call: TRBJ2-7
clone_size: NA

cdr3_aa: CASSNLAARAYEQYF
cdr3_nt: TGTGCCAGCAGTAATCTAGCGGCCCGCGCCTACGAGCAGTACTTC
v_call: TRBV27
d_call: TRBD2
j_call: TRBJ2-7
clone_size: NA

cdr3_aa: CASSIGSYEQYF
cdr3_nt: TGTGCCAGCAGCATTGGCTCCTACGAGCAGTACTTC
v_call: TRBV7-2
d_call: NA
j_call: TRBJ2-7
clone_size: NA

cdr3_aa: CASSLGLDTQYF
cdr3_nt: TGTGCCAGCAGTTTAGGGCTAGATACGCAGTATTTT
v_call: TRBV27
d_call: NA
j_call: TRBJ2-3
clone_size: NA

cdr3_aa: CASSPHPGLAGRDEQFF
cdr3_nt: TGTGCCAGCAGTCCCCATCCGGGACTAGCGGGAAGAGATGAGCAGTTCTTC
v_call: TRBV28
d_call: TRBD2
j_call: TRBJ2-1
clone_size: NA

cdr3_aa: CASSVVGGGGYGYTF
cdr3_nt: TGTGCCAGCAGCGTAGTAGGGGGTGGAGGCTATGGCTACACCTTC
v_call: TRBV9
d_call: NA
j_call: TRBJ1-2
clone_size: NA

cdr3_aa: CASSFDFTGELFF
cdr3_nt: TGTGCCAGCAGCTTCGACTTCACCGGGGAGCTGTTTTTT
v_call: TRBV7-6
d_call: NA
j_call: TRBJ2-2
clone_size: NA

cdr3_aa: CASSPRDFRRGYTF
cdr3_nt: TGTGCCAGCTCACCTCGGGACTTCCGGAGGGGCTACACCTTC
v_call: TRBV18
d_call: NA
j_call: TRBJ1-2
clone_size: NA

cdr3_aa: CASSRTSDRPGGYTF
cdr3_nt: TGTGCCAGCAGCCGCACTTCGGACAGACCTGGAGGCTACACCTTC
v_call: TRBV7-2
d_call: NA
j_call: TRBJ1-2
clone_size: NA

cdr3_aa: CASSLGASTDTQYF
cdr3_nt: TGTGCCAGCAGCTTGGGCGCTAGCACAGATACGCAGTATTTT
v_call: TRBV7-6
d_call: NA
j_call: TRBJ2-3
clone_size: once

cdr3_aa: CASRRETNYNEQFF
cdr3_nt: TGTGCCAGCAGGAGGGAGACTAACTACAATGAGCAGTTCTTC
v_call: TRBV6-1
d_call: NA
j_call: TRBJ2-1
clone_size: many

cdr3_aa: CASSTGSYRNTEAFF
cdr3_nt: TGTGCCAGCAGTACGGGATCGTACAGGAACACTGAAGCTTTCTTT
v_call: TRBV27
d_call: NA
j_call: TRBJ1-1
clone_size: NA

cdr3_aa: CASSLEGGTAQYF
cdr3_nt: TGTGCCAGCAGCTTAGAGGGCGGAACGGCCCAGTACTTC
v_call: TRBV7-9
d_call: NA
j_call: TRBJ2-5
clone_size: NA

cdr3_aa: CASSLEDNEQFF
cdr3_nt: TGCGCCAGCAGCTTGGAAGACAATGAGCAGTTCTTC
v_call: TRBV5-1
d_call: NA
j_call: TRBJ2-1
clone_size: NA

cdr3_aa: CASSAGTSGIGNEQFF
cdr3_nt: TGTGCCAGCAGCGCCGGGACTAGCGGGATTGGCAATGAGCAGTTCTTC
v_call: TRBV27
d_call: TRBD2
j_call: TRBJ2-1
clone_size: NA

cdr3_aa: CASSSRHYNEQFF
cdr3_nt: TGTGCCAGCAGTTCTAGACACTACAATGAGCAGTTCTTC
v_call: TRBV27
d_call: NA
j_call: TRBJ2-1
clone_size: NA

cdr3_aa: CASRRFFSYEQYF
cdr3_nt: TGTGCCAGCAGAAGGTTCTTCTCCTACGAGCAGTACTTC
v_call: TRBV28
d_call: NA
j_call: TRBJ2-7
clone_size: NA

cdr3_aa: CASSPKLAGINTGELFF
cdr3_nt: TGCGCCAGCAGCCCAAAACTAGCGGGAATAAACACCGGGGAGCTGTTTTTT
v_call: TRBV4-1
d_call: TRBD2
j_call: TRBJ2-2
clone_size: NA

cdr3_aa: CASSTGTATYEQYF
cdr3_nt: TGTGCCAGCAGCACCGGGACAGCCACCTACGAGCAGTACTTC
v_call: TRBV7-6
d_call: TRBD1
j_call: TRBJ2-7
clone_size: NA

cdr3_aa: CASSLVPPDTQYF
cdr3_nt: TGTGCCAGCAGTTTAGTCCCCCCCGATACGCAGTATTTT
v_call: TRBV28
d_call: NA
j_call: TRBJ2-3
clone_size: NA

cdr3_aa: CASSRSGGQGLYTF
cdr3_nt: TGTGCCAGCAGTCGATCGGGGGGACAGGGACTCTACACCTTC
v_call: TRBV27
d_call: TRBD1
j_call: TRBJ1-2
clone_size: NA

cdr3_aa: CASSLAVGEQFF
cdr3_nt: TGTGCCAGCAGCTTAGCAGTGGGTGAGCAGTTCTTC
v_call: TRBV7-2
d_call: NA
j_call: TRBJ2-1
clone_size: NA

cdr3_aa: CASSRTGFMNTEAFF
cdr3_nt: TGTGCCAGCAGCCGAACGGGGTTTATGAACACTGAAGCTTTCTTT
v_call: TRBV7-8
d_call: NA
j_call: TRBJ1-1
clone_size: NA

cdr3_aa: CASSSGLADNTGELFF
cdr3_nt: TGTGCCAGCAGTTCCGGACTAGCAGATAACACCGGGGAGCTGTTTTTT
v_call: TRBV13
d_call: TRBD2
j_call: TRBJ2-2
clone_size: NA

cdr3_aa: CSVIQIQETQYF
cdr3_nt: TGCAGCGTCATACAGATCCAAGAGACCCAGTACTTC
v_call: TRBV29-1
d_call: NA
j_call: TRBJ2-5
clone_size: NA

cdr3_aa: CAWSVPGQGYTF
cdr3_nt: TGTGCCTGGAGTGTACCAGGACAAGGATACACCTTC
v_call: TRBV30
d_call: NA
j_call: TRBJ1-2
clone_size: few

cdr3_aa: CASRDGNTEAFF
cdr3_nt: TGTGCCAGCAGAGACGGGAACACTGAAGCTTTCTTT
v_call: TRBV7-9
d_call: NA
j_call: TRBJ1-1
clone_size: NA

cdr3_aa: CASSLMASGISYEQYF
cdr3_nt: TGTGCCAGCAGCTTAATGGCTAGCGGGATCTCCTACGAGCAGTACTTC
v_call: TRBV7-2
d_call: TRBD2
j_call: TRBJ2-7
clone_size: few

cdr3_aa: CASSYGQDFGYTF
cdr3_nt: TGTGCCAGCAGTTACGGACAGGACTTTGGCTACACCTTC
v_call: TRBV6-5
d_call: TRBD1
j_call: TRBJ1-2
clone_size: NA

cdr3_aa: CASSGRGGRADNEQFF
cdr3_nt: TGTGCCAGCAGTGGACGGGGTGGGAGGGCCGACAATGAGCAGTTCTTC
v_call: TRBV6-1
d_call: TRBD2
j_call: TRBJ2-1
clone_size: NA

cdr3_aa: CASSFFGQGSGYTF
cdr3_nt: TGTGCCAGCAGTTTTTTCGGACAGGGGTCGGGCTACACCTTC
v_call: TRBV5-4
d_call: TRBD1
j_call: TRBJ1-2
clone_size: NA

cdr3_aa: CAWSLTGAGELFF
cdr3_nt: TGTGCCTGGAGTTTGACAGGGGCCGGGGAGCTGTTTTTT
v_call: TRBV30
d_call: TRBD1
j_call: TRBJ2-2
clone_size: NA

cdr3_aa: CASSYSNLGGYGYTF
cdr3_nt: TGTGCCAGCAGTTACTCTAACCTAGGGGGCTATGGCTACACCTTC
v_call: TRBV6-5
d_call: NA
j_call: TRBJ1-2
clone_size: NA

cdr3_aa: CASSLKLEVNEQFF
cdr3_nt: TGTGCCAGCAGTTTAAAACTAGAGGTCAATGAGCAGTTCTTC
v_call: TRBV27
d_call: NA
j_call: TRBJ2-1
clone_size: NA

cdr3_aa: CASSPRDRVSNNQPQHF
cdr3_nt: TGTGCCAGCAGCCCGAGGGACAGGGTTTCGAACAATCAGCCCCAGCATTTT
v_call: TRBV5-8
d_call: TRBD1
j_call: TRBJ1-5
clone_size: once

cdr3_aa: CASSAGQFGDQPQHF
cdr3_nt: TGTGCCAGCAGCGCAGGACAGTTTGGTGATCAGCCCCAGCATTTT
v_call: TRBV6-1
d_call: NA
j_call: TRBJ1-5
clone_size: NA

cdr3_aa: CASSDSNSGANVLTF
cdr3_nt: TGTGCCAGCAGTGACTCGAACTCTGGGGCCAACGTCCTGACTTTC
v_call: TRBV6-4
d_call: NA
j_call: TRBJ2-6
clone_size: NA

cdr3_aa: CASSLGQGATTGELFF
cdr3_nt: TGTGCCAGCAGCTTAGGACAGGGGGCCACCACCGGGGAGCTGTTTTTT
v_call: TRBV7-6
d_call: TRBD1
j_call: TRBJ2-2
clone_size: once

cdr3_aa: CASSLAGQGAYEQYF
cdr3_nt: TGTGCCAGCAGCTTAGCCGGACAGGGTGCCTACGAGCAGTACTTC
v_call: TRBV11-2
d_call: TRBD1
j_call: TRBJ2-7
clone_size: NA

cdr3_aa: CASSLRGTGTVTGELFF
cdr3_nt: TGTGCCAGCAGTTTACGAGGCACCGGGACAGTCACCGGGGAGCTGTTTTTT
v_call: TRBV27
d_call: TRBD1
j_call: TRBJ2-2
clone_size: NA

cdr3_aa: CASSAPGGSKNGYTF
cdr3_nt: TGTGCCAGCAGCGCTCCAGGGGGCTCCAAGAATGGCTACACCTTC
v_call: TRBV9
d_call: TRBD1
j_call: TRBJ1-2
clone_size: NA